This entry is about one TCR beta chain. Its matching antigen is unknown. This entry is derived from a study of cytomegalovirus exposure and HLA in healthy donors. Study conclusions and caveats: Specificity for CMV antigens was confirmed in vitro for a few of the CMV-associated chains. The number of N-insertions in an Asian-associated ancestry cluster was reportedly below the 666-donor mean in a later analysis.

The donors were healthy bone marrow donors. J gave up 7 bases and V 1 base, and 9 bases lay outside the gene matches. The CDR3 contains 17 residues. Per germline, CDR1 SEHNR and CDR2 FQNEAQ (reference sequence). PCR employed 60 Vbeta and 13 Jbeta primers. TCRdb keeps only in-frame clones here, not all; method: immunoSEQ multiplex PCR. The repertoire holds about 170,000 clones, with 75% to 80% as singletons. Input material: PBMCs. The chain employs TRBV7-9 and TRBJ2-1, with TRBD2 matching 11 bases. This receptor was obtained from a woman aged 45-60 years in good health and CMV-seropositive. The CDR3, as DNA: TGTGCCAGCAGCTTAGTCGTGCGGCTAGCGGGGGGTAATGAGCAGTTCTTC. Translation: CASSLVVRLAGGNEQFF.